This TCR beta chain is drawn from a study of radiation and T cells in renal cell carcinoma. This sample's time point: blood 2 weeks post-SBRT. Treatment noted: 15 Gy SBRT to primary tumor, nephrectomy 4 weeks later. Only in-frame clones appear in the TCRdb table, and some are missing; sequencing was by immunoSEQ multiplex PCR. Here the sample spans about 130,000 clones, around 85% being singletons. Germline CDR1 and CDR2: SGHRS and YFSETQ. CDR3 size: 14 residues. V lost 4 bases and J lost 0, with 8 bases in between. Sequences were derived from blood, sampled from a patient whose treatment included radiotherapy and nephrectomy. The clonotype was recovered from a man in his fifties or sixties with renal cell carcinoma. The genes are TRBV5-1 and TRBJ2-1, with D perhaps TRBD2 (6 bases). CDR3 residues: CASSTGDSYNEQFF. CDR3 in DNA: TGCGCCAGCAGCACGGGGGACTCCTACAATGAGCAGTTCTTC. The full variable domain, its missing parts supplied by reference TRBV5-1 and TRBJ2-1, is KAGVTQTPRYLIKTRGQQVTLSCSPISGHRSVSWYQQTPGQGLQFLFEYFSETQRNKGNFPGRFSGRQFSNSRSEMNVSTLELGDSALYLCASSTGDSYNEQFFGPGTRLTVL.